Following are 12 T cell receptor beta chains from one sample sequenced in a study of OX40 agonist ivuxolimab in advanced cancers. Assay used: immunoSEQ multiplex PCR; TCRdb lists only in-frame clones, some missing. The sample carries 13,000 or so clones, around 77% recorded once. This sample comprised CD4+ or CD8+ T cells sorted from blood, obtained in a trial of the OX40 agonist ivuxolimab. These TCRs come from an adult with an advanced solid tumor such as melanoma, head and neck, liver or kidney cancer.

This clone was counted a few times. V and J are TRBV29-1 and TRBJ2-1, with 11 bases identical to TRBD2. Germline V lookup: CDR1 SQVTM, CDR2 ANQGSEA. The CDR3 extends over 16 amino acids. The ends lost 7 bases at V and 7 bases at J; junction bases unmatched: 15. CDR3 sequence reads: CSARLVLAGVVNEQFF. In nucleotides, the CDR3 is TGCAGCGCCCGTCTCGTACTAGCGGGAGTAGTGAATGAGCAGTTCTTC.

The V call is TRBV7-2, the J call TRBJ1-2, with D perhaps matching TRBD1 (5 bases). Germline V CDR1 and CDR2: SGHTA, FQGNSA. The V end was cut by 5 bases, the J end by 3 bases, with 16 bases between. The CDR3 is 15 residues long. The CDR3 nucleotides read TGTGCCAGCAGCCAGCAGGGCCAGGGTGACTATGGCTACACCTTC. Translated: CASSQQGQGDYGYTF.

This clone ranks as medium-sized. V and J are TRBV5-8 and TRBJ2-4; D may be TRBD1 or TRBD2 (5 bases each). V was pared by 0 bases and J by 10 bases, with 17 bases between. Germline CDR1 is SGHTS and CDR2 is YDEGEE. The CDR3 has 15 amino acids. The CDR3 sequence is CASSLGAGRGLIQYF. The CDR3 bases are TGTGCCAGCAGCTTGGGAGCAGGGAGAGGCTTGATTCAGTACTTC.

The chain employs TRBV7-3 and TRBJ2-5; D remains unclear. The germline V gene encodes CDR1 SGHTA and CDR2 FQGTGA. The CDR3 covers 13 residues. The V end lost 5 bases, the J end lost 5 bases, and 12 bases lay between the germline ends. CDR3 bases: TGTGCCAGCAGCCCCGCTATAGGGGAGACCCAGTACTTC. Protein product: CASSPAIGETQYF.

This chain links TRBV2 with TRBJ2-1; 8 bases align to TRBD2. The CDR3 spans 14 residues. The germline V gene has CDR1 SNHLY and CDR2 FYNNEI. After removal of 2 bases from V and 9 bases from J, the junction contained 6 bases not matched to a gene. CDR3 in amino acids: CASSEQREYGEQFF. The CDR3 DNA is TGTGCCAGCAGTGAACAGCGGGAGTACGGTGAGCAGTTCTTC.

The chain joins TRBV30 to TRBJ2-7, with D possibly being TRBD2 (6 bases). This CDR3 region has 15 residues. CDR1 is GTSNPN, CDR2 SVGIG, per germline (reference sequence). V was trimmed by 3 bases and J by 6 bases, leaving 21 bases between them. The CDR3 DNA follows: TGTGCCTGGAGCCTGGGGCTACCGGGAGCCAGCGAGCAGTACTTC. Translated, it gives CAWSLGLPGASEQYF. The full variable domain, with the rest looked up from reference TRBV30 and TRBJ2-7, is SQTIHQWPATLVQPVGSPLSLECTVEGTSNPNLYWYRQAAGRGLQLLFYSVGIGQISSEVPQNLSASRPQDRQFILSSKKLLLSDSGFYLCAWSLGLPGASEQYFGPGTRLTVT.

In its sample, this clone was seen a few times. The V gene is TRBV30, the J gene TRBJ1-2; a weak D match, TRBD1 (5 bases). The germline CDR1 and CDR2 sequences are GTSNPN and SVGIG (reference sequence). This CDR3 comprises 12 residues. V gave up 5 bases and J gave up 2 bases, with 9 bases separating them. The CDR3: CAWEGRNYGYTF. The DNA for the CDR3 is TGTGCCTGGGAGGGACGGAACTATGGCTACACCTTC.

This clone appeared a few times. V usage is TRBV5-1 and J usage is TRBJ2-7, with 12 bases fitting TRBD2. The length of the CDR3 is 16 residues. Unmatched junction bases numbered 5, after V lost 4 bases and J lost 0 bases. Germline V lookup: CDR1 SGHRS, CDR2 YFSETQ. CDR3 sequence: CASSEGLAGSSYEQYF. The CDR3 bases are TGCGCCAGCAGCGAGGGACTAGCGGGCTCCTCCTACGAGCAGTACTTC. Filled out from reference TRBV5-1 and TRBJ2-7, the complete variable domain reads KAGVTQTPRYLIKTRGQQVTLSCSPISGHRSVSWYQQTPGQGLQFLFEYFSETQRNKGNFPGRFSGRQFSNSRSEMNVSTLELGDSALYLCASSEGLAGSSYEQYFGPGTRLTVT.

The count of this clone is one. The J gene is TRBJ1-2, the V gene TRBV4-1; no reliable D call. This CDR3 has 13 amino acids. V lost 0 bases and J 5 bases, leaving 7 bases between the germline ends. Germline V gene data show CDR1 as MGHRA and CDR2 as YSYEKL. In DNA, the CDR3 is TGCGCCAGCAGCCAAGACGGAGATTATGGCTACACCTTC. Translated, it gives CASSQDGDYGYTF.

This chain links TRBV5-6 with TRBJ2-5; 7 nucleotides align to TRBD1. CDR1 is SGHDT, CDR2 YYEEEE, per germline. The CDR3 extends over 14 amino acids. With V trimmed by 4 bases and J by 5 bases, 8 bases remained unmatched. CDR3 loop: CASSLDRGRETQYF. The CDR3 nucleotides read TGTGCCAGCAGCCTGGATAGGGGGCGGGAGACCCAGTACTTC.

This chain connects TRBV11-2 to TRBJ2-3; no reliable D call. Germline assignment: CDR1 SGHAT and CDR2 FQNNGV. Trimming removed 3 bases at V and 2 bases at J, with 9 bases between. The CDR3 runs to 14 residues. CDR3 sequence reads: CASSFQRLTDTQYF. CDR3 in DNA: TGTGCCAGCAGCTTTCAGAGACTCACAGATACGCAGTATTTT.

V and J are TRBV29-1 and TRBJ1-1; D call uncertain. The germline V gene encodes CDR1 SQVTM and CDR2 ANQGSEA. There are 12 residues in the CDR3. Trimming pared 2 bases from V and 5 bases from J, leaving 9 bases between. The CDR3 nucleotides are TGCAGCGTTGAAAGGGAGCGGACTGAAGCTTTCTTT. It yields the protein CSVERERTEAFF.